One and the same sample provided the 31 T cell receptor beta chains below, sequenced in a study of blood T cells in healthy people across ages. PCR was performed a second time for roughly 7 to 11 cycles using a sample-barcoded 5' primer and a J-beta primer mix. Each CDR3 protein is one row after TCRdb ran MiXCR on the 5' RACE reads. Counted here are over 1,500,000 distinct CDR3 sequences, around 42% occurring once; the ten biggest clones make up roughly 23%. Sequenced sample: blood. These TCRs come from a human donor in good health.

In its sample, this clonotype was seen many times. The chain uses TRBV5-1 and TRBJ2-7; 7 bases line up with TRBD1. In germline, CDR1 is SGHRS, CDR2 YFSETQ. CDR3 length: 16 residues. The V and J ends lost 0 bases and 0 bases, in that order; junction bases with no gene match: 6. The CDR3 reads CASSLDTGASSYEQYF. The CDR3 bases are TGCGCCAGCAGCTTGGATACAGGGGCGAGCTCCTACGAGCAGTACTTC.

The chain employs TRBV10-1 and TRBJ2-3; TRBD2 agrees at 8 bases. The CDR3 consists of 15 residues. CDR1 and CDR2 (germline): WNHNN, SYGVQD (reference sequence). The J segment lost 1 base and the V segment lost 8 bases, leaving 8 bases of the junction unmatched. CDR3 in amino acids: CASQKAGDGTDTQYF. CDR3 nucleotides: TGCGCCAGCCAAAAAGCGGGAGACGGCACAGATACGCAGTATTTT.

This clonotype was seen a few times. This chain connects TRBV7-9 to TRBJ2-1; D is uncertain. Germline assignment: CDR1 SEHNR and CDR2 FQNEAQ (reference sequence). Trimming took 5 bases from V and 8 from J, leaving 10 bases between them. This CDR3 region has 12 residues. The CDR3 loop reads CASSVLGDEQFF. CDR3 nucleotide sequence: TGTGCCAGCAGCGTATTGGGCGATGAGCAGTTCTTC.

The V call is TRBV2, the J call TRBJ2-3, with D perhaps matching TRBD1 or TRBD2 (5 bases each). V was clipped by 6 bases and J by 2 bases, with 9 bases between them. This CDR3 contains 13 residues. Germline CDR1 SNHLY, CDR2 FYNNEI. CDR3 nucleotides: TGTGCCAGCAGGGGGACCTACACAGATACGCAGTATTTT. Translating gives CASRGTYTDTQYF.

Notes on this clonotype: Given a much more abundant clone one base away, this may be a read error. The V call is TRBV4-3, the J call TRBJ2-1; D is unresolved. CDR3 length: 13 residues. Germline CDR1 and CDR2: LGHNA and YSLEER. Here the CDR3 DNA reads TGCGCCAGCAGCCAAGATAGTAGCAATGGGCAGTTCTTC. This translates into CASSQDSSNGQFF.

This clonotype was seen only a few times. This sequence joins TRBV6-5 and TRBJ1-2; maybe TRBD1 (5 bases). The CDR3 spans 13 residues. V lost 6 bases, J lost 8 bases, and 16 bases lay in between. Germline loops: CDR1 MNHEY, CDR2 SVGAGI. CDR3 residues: CASSPVGGSGYTF. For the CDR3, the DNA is TGTGCCAGCAGCCCAGTGGGGGGGAGCGGCTACACCTTC.

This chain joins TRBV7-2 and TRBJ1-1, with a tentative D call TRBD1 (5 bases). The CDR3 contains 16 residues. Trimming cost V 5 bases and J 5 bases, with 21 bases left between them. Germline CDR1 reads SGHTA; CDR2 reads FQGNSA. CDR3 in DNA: TGTGCCAGCAGCCGGGGCGCGACCCTAGGAGGGACTGAAGCTTTCTTT. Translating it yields CASSRGATLGGTEAFF.

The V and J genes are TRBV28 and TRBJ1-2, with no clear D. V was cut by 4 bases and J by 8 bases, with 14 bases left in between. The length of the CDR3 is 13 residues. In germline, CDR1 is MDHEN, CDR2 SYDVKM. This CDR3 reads CASSYVVGGGYTF. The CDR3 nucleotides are TGTGCCAGCAGTTACGTGGTCGGAGGAGGCTACACCTTC.

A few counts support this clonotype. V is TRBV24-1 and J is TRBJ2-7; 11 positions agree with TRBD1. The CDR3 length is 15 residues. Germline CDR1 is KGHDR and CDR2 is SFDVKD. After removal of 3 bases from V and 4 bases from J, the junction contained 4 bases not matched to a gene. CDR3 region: CATSDPGQGEYEQYF. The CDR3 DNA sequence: TGTGCCACCAGTGATCCGGGACAGGGGGAATACGAGCAGTACTTC.

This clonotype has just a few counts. The CDR3 spells CASSIGGLQGWNSPLHF. CDR3 DNA: TGTGCCAGCAGCATTGGGGGGCTGCAGGGATGGAATTCACCCCTCCACTTT. The genes are TRBV5-5 and TRBJ1-6; maybe TRBD1 (6 bases). Trimming pared 4 bases from V and 7 bases from J, leaving 21 bases between. CDR1 and CDR2 (germline): SGHKS, YYEKEE (reference sequence). The CDR3 loop spans 17 amino acids.

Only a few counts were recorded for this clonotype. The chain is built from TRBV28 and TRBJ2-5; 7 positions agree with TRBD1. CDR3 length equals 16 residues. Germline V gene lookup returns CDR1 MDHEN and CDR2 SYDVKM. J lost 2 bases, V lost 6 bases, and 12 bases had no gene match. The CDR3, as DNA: TGTGCCAGCAGCTCCAGTCCGACAGGGCTTCAAGAGACCCAGTACTTC. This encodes CASSSSPTGLQETQYF.

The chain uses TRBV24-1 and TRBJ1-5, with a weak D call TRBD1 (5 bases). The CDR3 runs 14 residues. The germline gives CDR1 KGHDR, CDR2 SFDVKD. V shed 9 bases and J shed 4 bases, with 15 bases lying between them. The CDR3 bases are TGTGCCACCGGGACGGGGGGGAAAAATCAGCCCCAGCATTTT. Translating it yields CATGTGGKNQPQHF.

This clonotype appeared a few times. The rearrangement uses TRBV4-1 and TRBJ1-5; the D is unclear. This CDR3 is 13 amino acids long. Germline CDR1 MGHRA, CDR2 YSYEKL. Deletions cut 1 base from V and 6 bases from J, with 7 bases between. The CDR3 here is CASSQVLGQPQHF. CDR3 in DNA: TGCGCCAGCAGCCAAGTTCTCGGTCAGCCCCAGCATTTT.

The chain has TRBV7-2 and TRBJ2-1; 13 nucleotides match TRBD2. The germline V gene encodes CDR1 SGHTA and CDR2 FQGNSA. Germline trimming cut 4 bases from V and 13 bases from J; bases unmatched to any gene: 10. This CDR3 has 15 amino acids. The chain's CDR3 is CASSSPGLAGETQFF. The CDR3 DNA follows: TGTGCCAGCAGCTCACCAGGACTAGCGGGGGAGACCCAGTTCTTC. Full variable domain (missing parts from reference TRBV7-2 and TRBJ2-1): GAGVSQSPSNKVTEKGKDVELRCDPISGHTALYWYRQSLGQGLEFLIYFQGNSAPDKSGLPSDRFSAERTGGSVSTLTIQRTQQEDSAVYLCASSSPGLAGETQFFGPGTRLTVL.

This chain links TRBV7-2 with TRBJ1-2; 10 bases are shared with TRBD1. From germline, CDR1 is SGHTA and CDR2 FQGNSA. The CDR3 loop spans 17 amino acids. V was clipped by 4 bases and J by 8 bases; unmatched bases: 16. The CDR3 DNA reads TGTGCCAGCAGCTCCAATACGGGACAGGGGATGTTTTCCGGCTACACCTTC. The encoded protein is CASSSNTGQGMFSGYTF.

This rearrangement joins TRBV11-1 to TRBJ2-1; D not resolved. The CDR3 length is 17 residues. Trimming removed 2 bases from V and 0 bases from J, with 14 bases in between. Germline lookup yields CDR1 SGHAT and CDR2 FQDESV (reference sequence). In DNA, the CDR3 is TGTGCCAGCAGCTTATATGGGGTCAGTCCCTCCTACAATGAGCAGTTCTTC. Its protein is CASSLYGVSPSYNEQFF.

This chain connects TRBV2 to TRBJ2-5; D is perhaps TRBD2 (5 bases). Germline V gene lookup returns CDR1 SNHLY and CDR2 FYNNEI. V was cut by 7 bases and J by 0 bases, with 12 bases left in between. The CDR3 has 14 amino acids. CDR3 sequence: CASTTPGYQETQYF. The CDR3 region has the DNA TGTGCCAGCACGACCCCGGGGTACCAAGAGACCCAGTACTTC.

The CDR3 bases are TGTGCCAGCATCCGCAGGGGCTCGGGCTATGGCTACACCTTC. Its protein is CASIRRGSGYGYTF. This chain uses TRBV7-2 with TRBJ1-2; TRBD1 is a possible D gene (6 bases). This CDR3 comprises 14 residues. V lost 7 bases and J lost 4, with 16 bases in between. Germline CDR1 SGHTA, CDR2 FQGNSA.

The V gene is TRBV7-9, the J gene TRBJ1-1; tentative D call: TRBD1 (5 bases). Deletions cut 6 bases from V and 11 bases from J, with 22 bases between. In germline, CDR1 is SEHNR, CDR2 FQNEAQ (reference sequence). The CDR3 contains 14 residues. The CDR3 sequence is CASRLGGGGVEAFF. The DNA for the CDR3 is TGTGCCAGCAGGCTCGGCGGGGGGGGAGTTGAGGCTTTCTTT.

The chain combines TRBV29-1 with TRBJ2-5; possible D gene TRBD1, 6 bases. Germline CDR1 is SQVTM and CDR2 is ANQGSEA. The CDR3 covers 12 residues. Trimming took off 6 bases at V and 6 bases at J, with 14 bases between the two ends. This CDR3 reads CSVQGRGKTQYF. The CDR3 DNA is TGCAGCGTACAGGGCCGAGGAAAGACCCAGTACTTC.

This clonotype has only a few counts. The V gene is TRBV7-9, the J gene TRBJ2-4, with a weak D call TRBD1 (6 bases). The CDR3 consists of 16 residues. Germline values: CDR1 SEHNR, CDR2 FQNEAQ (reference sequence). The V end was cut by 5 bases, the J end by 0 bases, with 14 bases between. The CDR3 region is CASSPRDTLAKNIQYF. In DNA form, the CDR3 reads TGTGCCAGCAGCCCTCGGGACACCCTAGCCAAAAACATTCAGTACTTC. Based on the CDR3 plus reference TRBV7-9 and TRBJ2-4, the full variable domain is DTGVSQNPRHKITKRGQNVTFRCDPISEHNRLYWYRQTLGQGPEFLTYFQNEAQLEKSRLLSDRFSAERPKGSFSTLEIQRTEQGDSAMYLCASSPRDTLAKNIQYFGAGTRLSVL.

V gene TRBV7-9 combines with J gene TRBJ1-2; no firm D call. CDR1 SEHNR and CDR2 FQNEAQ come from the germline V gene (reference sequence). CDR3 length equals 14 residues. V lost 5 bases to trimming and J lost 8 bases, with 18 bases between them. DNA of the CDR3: TGTGCCAGCAGCCCGTCGGCCGAAGCTATCGGCTACACCTTC. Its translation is CASSPSAEAIGYTF.

Written as DNA, the CDR3 is TGTGCCAGCAGCTTGGCACTCGCGAGGGATAACACCGGGGAGCTGTTTTTT. This codes for CASSLALARDNTGELFF. This chain uses TRBV13 with TRBJ2-2, with a tentative D call TRBD2 (5 bases). The CDR3 runs 17 residues. Looked up from germline, CDR1 is PRHDT and CDR2 is FYEKMQ (reference sequence). The V end lost 3 bases, the J end lost 2 bases, and 16 bases lay between the germline ends.

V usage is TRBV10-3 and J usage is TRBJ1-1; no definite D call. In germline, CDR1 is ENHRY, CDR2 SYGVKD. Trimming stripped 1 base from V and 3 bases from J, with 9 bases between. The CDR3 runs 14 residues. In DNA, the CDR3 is TGTGCCATCAGTGAGTTCAGCAAAGACACTGAAGCTTTCTTT. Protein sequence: CAISEFSKDTEAFF.

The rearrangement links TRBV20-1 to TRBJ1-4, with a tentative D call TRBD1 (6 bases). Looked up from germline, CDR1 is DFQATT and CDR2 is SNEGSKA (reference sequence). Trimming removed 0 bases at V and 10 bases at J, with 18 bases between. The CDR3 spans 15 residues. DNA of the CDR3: TGCAGTGCTAGAGATCGAATGAGGGGGGCAGTAAAACTGTTTTTT. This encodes CSARDRMRGAVKLFF.

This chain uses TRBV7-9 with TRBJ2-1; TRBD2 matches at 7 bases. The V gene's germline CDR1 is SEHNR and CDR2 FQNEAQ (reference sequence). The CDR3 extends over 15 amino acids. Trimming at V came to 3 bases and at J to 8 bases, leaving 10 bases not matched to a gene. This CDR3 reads CASSLAEGTNDEQFF. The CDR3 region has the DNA TGTGCCAGCAGCTTGGCGGAGGGGACTAACGATGAGCAGTTCTTC.

The CDR3 DNA reads TGCAGTGCTAGAGAATCGCTGGTATCAGGATCCTTGGCGTTCCACTATGGCTACACCTTC. Its translation: CSARESLVSGSLAFHYGYTF. This chain links TRBV20-1 with TRBJ1-2, with D unresolved. Germline values: CDR1 DFQATT, CDR2 SNEGSKA (reference sequence). The V gene lost 0 bases and the J gene lost 3 bases, with 29 bases spanning the gap. This CDR3 contains 20 residues.

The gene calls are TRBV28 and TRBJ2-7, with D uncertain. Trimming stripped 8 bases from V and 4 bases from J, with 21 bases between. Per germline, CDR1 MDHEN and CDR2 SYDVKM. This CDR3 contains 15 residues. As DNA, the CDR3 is TGTGCCAGCCCGCAATTGGACGGGCATGAGTACGAGCAGTACTTC. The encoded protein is CASPQLDGHEYEQYF.

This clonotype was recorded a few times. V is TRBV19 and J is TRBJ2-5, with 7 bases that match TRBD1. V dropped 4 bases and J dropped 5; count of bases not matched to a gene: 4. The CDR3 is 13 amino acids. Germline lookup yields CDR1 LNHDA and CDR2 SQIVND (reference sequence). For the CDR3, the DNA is TGTGCCAGTAGTAAAGTGGACAGGGAGACCCAGTACTTC. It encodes CASSKVDRETQYF.

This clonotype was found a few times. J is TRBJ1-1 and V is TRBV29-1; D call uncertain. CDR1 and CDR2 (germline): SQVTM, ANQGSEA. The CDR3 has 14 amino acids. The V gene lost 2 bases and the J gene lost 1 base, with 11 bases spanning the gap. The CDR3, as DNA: TGCAGCGTTGAACGGGTGGGGAGGAACACTGAAGCTTTCTTT. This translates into CSVERVGRNTEAFF.

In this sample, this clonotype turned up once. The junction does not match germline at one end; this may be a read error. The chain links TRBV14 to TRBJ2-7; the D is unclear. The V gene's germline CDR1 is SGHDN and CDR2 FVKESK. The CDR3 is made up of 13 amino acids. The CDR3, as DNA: TGTGCCAGCAGCAACCGGTTCAAATACGACCAGTACTTC. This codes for CASSNRFKYDQYF.